This T cell receptor beta chain stems from a study of high-grade serous ovarian cancer treatment subgroups. Overall study context: On average, roughly 15,000 reads and about 6,800 unique TCR beta rearrangements were obtained per sample. Study conclusions and caveats: Same-patient tumor repertoires overlapped at roughly 0.1 to 0.79; different patients barely overlapped.

In its sample, this clone ranks as medium-sized (0.01 to 0.1%). Its antigen is undetermined. Per the germline V gene, CDR1 is KGHSY and CDR2 is FQNENV. This CDR3 is 15 amino acids long. Trimming at V came to 4 bases and at J to 4 bases, leaving 9 bases not matched to a gene. Profiling relied on immunoSEQ multiplex PCR, and the TCRdb table lists in-frame clones only, not all of them. The profile shows 35,000 to 45,000 clones, roughly three quarters of them singletons. Tumor tissue was taken before any definitive surgery or chemotherapy was given. The chain recombines TRBV16 with TRBJ1-2, with 7 bases lining up with TRBD1. The sample consisted of tumor tissue. The clonotype was recovered from a human donor with high-grade serous ovarian cancer. The CDR3 protein is CASSRAGQAVYGYTF. DNA for the CDR3: TGTGCCAGCAGCCGAGCAGGACAGGCCGTCTATGGCTACACCTTC.